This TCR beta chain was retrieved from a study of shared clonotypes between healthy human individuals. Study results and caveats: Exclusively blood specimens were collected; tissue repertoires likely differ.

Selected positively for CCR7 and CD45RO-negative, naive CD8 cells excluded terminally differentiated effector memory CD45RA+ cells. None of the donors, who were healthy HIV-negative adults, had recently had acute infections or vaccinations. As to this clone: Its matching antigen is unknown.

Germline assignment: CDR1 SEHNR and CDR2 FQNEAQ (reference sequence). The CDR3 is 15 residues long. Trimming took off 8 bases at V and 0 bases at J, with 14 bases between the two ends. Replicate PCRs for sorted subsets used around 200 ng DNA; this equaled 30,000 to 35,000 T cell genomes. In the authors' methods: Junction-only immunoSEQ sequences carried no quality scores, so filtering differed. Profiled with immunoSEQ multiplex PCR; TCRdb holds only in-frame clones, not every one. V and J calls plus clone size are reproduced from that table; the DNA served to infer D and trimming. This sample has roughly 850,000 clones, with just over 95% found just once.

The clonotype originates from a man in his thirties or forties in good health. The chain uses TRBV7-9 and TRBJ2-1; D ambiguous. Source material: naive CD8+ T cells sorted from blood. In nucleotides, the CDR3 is TGTGCCAGCGCCGAGGCCCCGAGCTCCTACAATGAGCAGTTCTTC. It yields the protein CASAEAPSSYNEQFF. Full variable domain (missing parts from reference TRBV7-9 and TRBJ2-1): DTGVSQNPRHKITKRGQNVTFRCDPISEHNRLYWYRQTLGQGPEFLTYFQNEAQLEKSRLLSDRFSAERPKGSFSTLEIQRTEQGDSAMYLCASAEAPSSYNEQFFGPGTRLTVL.